The present T cell receptor (beta chain) was sequenced within a study of shared clonotypes between healthy human individuals (dated by TCRdb to between 2020 and 2021). As for the study more broadly: Two women and a few men aged 18 to 49 years were included in the cohort. To increase sequencing depth and limit assay-specific biases, different laboratories used diverse techniques to prepare libraries and sequence TCR repertoires. For each donor, CD4 naive and CD4 memory were each given three plates, CD8 naive was given two plates, and CD8 memory was given one plate. To estimate repertoire size and how much clonotype sharing occurs between individuals, the study deeply sequenced the blood TCR repertoires of roughly 5 healthy adults. Between about 0.85 and 8.9 billion PBMCs per donor were obtained by leukapheresis.

For the CD8 naive samples, CD45RO-negative cells were positively selected for CCR7, yielding a CD45RA+CCR7+ population from which TemRA cells were excluded. Donors were healthy HIV-negative adults with no recently reported acute infections or vaccinations. Every donor was a Caucasian adult residing in Nashville, Tennessee, USA. Blood was obtained by leukapheresis, after which PBMCs were separated by Ficoll-Histopaque density gradient centrifugation and cryopreserved in liquid nitrogen vapor phase. Analytical flow cytometry was used to check the purity and quantity of every magnetically sorted T cell population. Genomic DNA was isolated from every sorted fraction and measured by UV absorbance on a Nanodrop 2000c. Reading the germline V gene (reference sequence) gives CDR1 MNHEY and CDR2 SMNVEV. The germline ends are 14 bases apart after V is trimmed by 4 bases and J by 4 bases. The CDR3 holds 15 amino acids from the cysteine to the phenylalanine. Of the read, only the CDR3 DNA is kept; its 45 bases are in frame from base 1.

For this clone: The antigen it binds to is not known. No qualities accompany the bases; no much larger clone lies one base away.

Using the deep immunoSEQ assay, TCR CDR3 regions were amplified from genomic DNA by multiplex PCR. Extracted genomic DNA from each cell subset was spread evenly across all wells of several immunoSEQ 96-well plates, with each plate serving as a replicate. For sorted subsets, about 210 ng of genomic DNA, equivalent to about 30,000 T cell genomes, went into each replicate PCR. Purified libraries were measured with a Qubit 3.0 fluorometer, size-checked on a Bioanalyzer 2100, and measured again with the KAPA Library Quantification kit. Each immunoSEQ 96-well plate was sequenced on its own single-read 150-cycle Illumina NextSeq 550 flow cell. In the authors' own workflow: The immunoSEQ output contained only junctional sequences without quality scores, so filtering could not match that applied to full-length reads. Sequences were annotated with PyIR, a Python wrapper for IgBLAST v1.9, and V/J genes and CDR3 were assigned using IMGT germline references. Any read was removed if the V/J assignment was weak (E-value above 1e-6), the CDR3 was missing, or the read contained stop codons, out-of-frame junctions, or ambiguous translated residues. V3J clonotypes were defined as sequences sharing an identical inferred V gene, J gene, and CDR3 amino acid sequence. Percentage overlap between repertoires was computed as shared unique clonotypes divided by the size of the smaller repertoire. Richness of each repertoire was evaluated using RTK rarefaction, the Chao1 estimator, and Recon v2.1 estimates of unobserved clonotypes. For all TCRbeta clonotypes obtained by the gDNA method from a handful of donors, generation probabilities were computed with OLGA. TCRdb provides this immuneACCESS table in a form limited to in-frame rearrangements. Some clones are lacking; in checked studies, under half of them reflect an unresolved V gene, and why the rest are absent is not known. Clonal size and the V and J genes are those of that table, whereas D and trimming came from the DNA. Here the sample has 1.5 million to 2.5 million clones; approximately 94% occur a single time. Clones ranked in the top ten supply under 1.5% of the sample.

The paper's findings and limits, for the study overall: Pairwise subsampling led to the expectation that sequencing depth would affect the degree of clonotype sharing among donors. Because the study included a small number of donors, the genetic and exposure-history diversity represented was limited. Sharing across a few donors was observed for around 5% of naive CD4, 3.5% of naive CD8, about 2.3% of memory CD4, and roughly 0.4% of memory CD8 clonotypes. Sampling was limited to blood, and TCR repertoires in tissue likely differ from TCR repertoires in blood. Clonotypes shared by all four sorted-subset donors showed higher generation probabilities than non-shared clonotypes. Rarefaction of sorted-subset datasets indicated incomplete sequencing despite the large sequencing depth. Naive subsets generally had larger estimated clonotype richness than memory subsets.

The sample consisted of naive CD8+ T cells sorted from blood. The meaning of the sample's cell subset or site label: CD45RA+CCR7+. In this chain, TRBV27 is recombined with TRBJ2-1; the D gene is perhaps TRBD1 or TRBD2, as each covers 5 bases. The sequence was obtained from a man aged 18 to 30 in good health. DNA sequence: TGTGCCAGCAGTTCGCTCCGGGACGGATACAATGAGCAGTTCTTC. Its translation is CASSSLRDGYNEQFF.